The 29 T cell receptor beta chains listed next were all sequenced from one sample in a study of blood T cell repertoires in COVID-19. Only in-frame clones appear in the TCRdb table, and some are missing; sequencing was by immunoSEQ multiplex PCR. The sample has approximately 220,000 clones, roughly 85% seen once. The sequencing sample was made of peripheral blood. These receptors originate from a middle-aged man who had recovered from COVID-19.

This chain connects TRBV18 to TRBJ1-4; TRBD1 might be the D (5 bases). The CDR3 spans 16 residues. Trimming took off 4 bases at V and 7 bases at J, with 19 bases between the two ends. Germline CDR1 reads KGHSH; CDR2 reads LQKENI. CDR3 bases: TGTGCCAGCTCACGACAGAAGGGGCTGGGCGGTGAAAAACTGTTTTTT. It yields the protein CASSRQKGLGGEKLFF.

This clone was seen a single time. This rearrangement joins TRBV11-3 to TRBJ2-3, with a tentative D call TRBD1 (5 bases). CDR1 and CDR2 from the germline V gene are SGHNT and YENEEA. V lost 5 bases to trimming and J lost 0 bases, with 12 bases between them. The CDR3 covers 15 residues. The DNA for the CDR3 is TGTGCCAGCAGCCCTGGGGCGGATAGCACAGATACGCAGTATTTT. Its translation: CASSPGADSTDTQYF.

V usage is TRBV7-6 and J usage is TRBJ1-1; D gene uncertain. CDR1 and CDR2 (germline): SGHVS, FNYEAQ. V lost 4 bases and J 4 bases, leaving 13 bases between the germline ends. The CDR3 contains 14 residues. CDR3 sequence (DNA): TGTGCCAGCAGCTCCACCGGGAGAGCCACTGAAGCTTTCTTT. As protein: CASSSTGRATEAFF.

The rearrangement links TRBV23-1 to TRBJ2-7; 8 nucleotides agree with TRBD1. TRBV23-1 is an open reading frame whose function is uncertain. J was trimmed by 2 bases and V by 7 bases; bases with no gene match: 25. This CDR3 contains 20 residues. CDR3 sequence: CASNPGQVPSPLLKTYEQYF. The CDR3 nucleotides are TGCGCCAGCAATCCGGGACAGGTCCCTTCACCCCTACTAAAAACCTACGAGCAGTACTTC.

The chain links TRBV5-1 to TRBJ2-3, with 7 bases that match TRBD1. In germline, CDR1 is SGHRS, CDR2 YFSETQ. The trim removed 4 bases at V and 2 bases at J, leaving 7 bases unmatched. CDR3 size: 15 residues. The CDR3 bases are TGCGCCAGCAGCGTAGGACAGGCCGTCACAGATACGCAGTATTTT. This sequence encodes CASSVGQAVTDTQYF.

This chain connects TRBV27 to TRBJ2-7, with 9 bases lining up with TRBD2. The V segment lost 6 bases and the J segment 0 bases; nucleotides outside the gene matches: 6. Germline CDR1 and CDR2: MNHEY and SMNVEV (reference sequence). The CDR3 has 15 residues. As DNA, the CDR3 is TGTGCCAGCAGCAATAGCGGGAGAGCCTCCTACGAGCAGTACTTC. This translates into CASSNSGRASYEQYF.

This chain connects TRBV28 to TRBJ2-3; 12 bases align to TRBD2. This CDR3 has 18 residues. The germline CDR1 and CDR2 sequences are MDHEN and SYDVKM. V trimming: 4 bases; J trimming: 3 bases; junction bases outside the gene matches: 11. The CDR3 sequence is CASSSSSGRAAGTDTQYF. In nucleotides, the CDR3 is TGTGCCAGCAGTTCGTCTAGCGGGAGGGCCGCGGGAACAGATACGCAGTATTTT.

J is TRBJ2-3 and V is TRBV6-6; D is unclear. This CDR3 has 12 residues. Trimming stripped 6 bases from V and 6 bases from J, with 10 bases between. Germline CDR1 and CDR2: MNHNY and SVGAGI (reference sequence). The CDR3 DNA reads as TGTGCCAGCAGCCCTACACAGGATACGCAGTATTTT. Its protein product is CASSPTQDTQYF.

The chain is built from TRBV3-1 (or the pseudogene TRBV3-2) and TRBJ2-7; a possible D gene is TRBD2 (6 bases). The V end lost 1 base, the J end lost 4 bases, and 17 bases lay between the germline ends. The V gene's germline CDR1 is LGHDT and CDR2 YNNKEL (reference sequence). The CDR3 spans 16 residues. The CDR3 here is CASSQGGRGRRYEQYF. In nucleotides, the CDR3 is TGTGCCAGCAGCCAAGGGGGAAGAGGGAGGCGGTACGAGCAGTACTTC.

With regard to this clone: One junction end disagrees with the germline gene, perhaps due to a read error. The V gene is TRBV7-2, the J gene TRBJ2-5; 11 bases fit TRBD2. The V gene's germline CDR1 is SGHTA and CDR2 FQGNSA. This CDR3 is 16 amino acids long. CDR3 in amino acids: CASSLGLAGGQEAQYF. The CDR3 bases are TGTGCCAGCAGCTTAGGGCTAGCGGGAGGCCAAGAGGCCCAGTACTTC.

The CDR3 loop is CASSLADLRDSPLHF. In DNA form, the CDR3 reads TGCGCCAGCAGCTTGGCCGACCTCCGGGATTCACCCCTCCACTTT. The rearrangement uses TRBV5-1 and TRBJ1-6, with unresolved D. Germline assignment: CDR1 SGHRS and CDR2 YFSETQ. Deletions cut 0 bases from V and 8 bases from J, with 12 bases between. This CDR3 has 15 residues.

The chain couples TRBV7-8 to TRBJ2-5, with 9 bases identical to TRBD1. CDR1 is SGHVS and CDR2 is FQNEAQ in the germline V gene. Trimming took 2 bases from V and 2 from J; bases not matched to a gene: 3. The CDR3 has 15 residues. As DNA, the CDR3 is TGTGCCAGCAGCTTAAACAGGGGGCGGCAAGAGACCCAGTACTTC. The encoded protein is CASSLNRGRQETQYF.

This clone was counted once. V usage is TRBV7-9 and J usage is TRBJ2-1, with 8 positions matching TRBD1. V was pared by 4 bases and J by 8 bases, with 10 bases of the junction left unmatched. The germline gives CDR1 SEHNR, CDR2 FQNEAQ (reference sequence). The CDR3 totals 15 residues. CDR3 protein: CASSSGQVSADEQFF. The CDR3 nucleotides read TGTGCCAGCAGCTCGGGACAGGTCTCGGCCGATGAGCAGTTCTTC.

CDR3 nucleotide sequence: TGTGCCAGCTCACCAAAACTAGCGGGAGGGCCCGGGAGTGAGCAGTTCTTC. As protein: CASSPKLAGGPGSEQFF. This chain connects TRBV18 to TRBJ2-1; TRBD2 agrees at 13 bases. Losses at the gene ends were 2 bases for V and 9 bases for J; bases not matched to a gene: 10. The CDR3 loop spans 17 amino acids. CDR1 is KGHSH and CDR2 is LQKENI in the germline V gene.

This clone appeared once. This chain's CDR3 is CASSSWTVTEAFF. The CDR3 region has the DNA TGTGCCAGCAGCTCGTGGACAGTTACTGAAGCTTTCTTT. This chain uses TRBV7-8 with TRBJ1-1; tentatively, D is TRBD1 (6 bases). Germline CDR1 and CDR2: SGHVS and FQNEAQ. The CDR3 has 13 amino acids. Trimming cost V 4 bases and J 5 bases, with 11 bases left between them.

The V and J genes are TRBV28 and TRBJ2-7, with D tentatively TRBD1 (5 bases). The CDR3 extends over 14 amino acids. The germline V gene encodes CDR1 MDHEN and CDR2 SYDVKM. Trimming took 0 bases from V and 3 from J, leaving 9 bases between them. CDR3 bases: TGTGCCAGCAGTTTATGGGCCAGGGTCTACGAGCAGTACTTC. Protein sequence: CASSLWARVYEQYF.

The chain carries TRBV7-9 and TRBJ2-5; TRBD2 aligns across 12 bases. V shed 2 bases and J 2 bases; nucleotides not matched to a gene: 9. Germline V CDR1 and CDR2: SEHNR, FQNEAQ (reference sequence). The CDR3 is made up of 18 amino acids. CDR3 loop: CASSLTTTSGRPQETQYF. The CDR3 region has the DNA TGTGCCAGCAGCTTAACGACGACTAGCGGGAGACCTCAAGAGACCCAGTACTTC.

The genes are TRBV25-1 and TRBJ1-2; possible D gene TRBD1, 5 bases. Germline-derived CDR1 and CDR2 are MGHDK and SYGVNS. Trimming removed 6 bases from V and 1 base from J, with 9 bases in between. The CDR3 is made up of 13 amino acids. The CDR3 DNA sequence: TGTGCCAGCAGCTCGACAGATAACTATGGCTACACCTTC. Encoded protein: CASSSTDNYGYTF.

The rearrangement links TRBV18 to TRBJ1-1; 9 nucleotides match TRBD1. Trimming removed 4 bases from V and 5 bases from J; junction bases left unmatched: 2. The germline V gene has CDR1 KGHSH and CDR2 LQKENI. CDR3 length equals 13 residues. In DNA form, the CDR3 reads TGTGCCAGCTCACAACAGGGGGCAACTGAAGCTTTCTTT. Translating gives CASSQQGATEAFF. Using reference TRBV18 and TRBJ1-1 for the parts outside the CDR3, the full variable domain is NAGVMQNPRHLVRRRGQEARLRCSPMKGHSHVYWYRQLPEEGLKFMVYLQKENIIDESGMPKERFSAEFPKEGPSILRIQQVVRGDSAAYFCASSQQGATEAFFGQGTRLTVV.

In its sample, this clone was seen a few times. The chain has TRBV19 and TRBJ1-5; 8 nucleotides agree with TRBD1. The V and J ends lost 5 bases and 1 base, in that order; junction bases with no gene match: 7. The germline V gene encodes CDR1 LNHDA and CDR2 SQIVND (reference sequence). The CDR3 consists of 16 residues. CDR3 bases: TGTGCCAGTAGTCGCACAGGGGGAGTCAGCAATCAGCCCCAGCATTTT. It encodes CASSRTGGVSNQPQHF.

The chain uses TRBV19 and TRBJ2-2; 12 bases line up with TRBD2. Trimming cost V 5 bases and J 7 bases; bases outside gene matches: 8. CDR1 is LNHDA, CDR2 SQIVND, per germline (reference sequence). The CDR3 loop spans 16 amino acids. This CDR3 reads CASSSTSGREGGELFF. The CDR3 region has the DNA TGTGCCAGTAGTTCGACTAGCGGGAGAGAAGGCGGGGAGCTGTTTTTT.

The chain links TRBV28 to TRBJ1-4; D is uncertain. The CDR3 extends over 12 amino acids. Trimming left V 10 bases short and J 3 bases short, with 9 bases between. CDR1 and CDR2 (germline): MDHEN, SYDVKM. The CDR3 here is CATADSNEKLFF. In nucleotides, the CDR3 is TGTGCCACCGCGGACTCTAATGAAAAACTGTTTTTT.

V usage is TRBV5-1 and J usage is TRBJ1-3; 9 nucleotides align to TRBD1. CDR1 SGHRS and CDR2 YFSETQ come from the germline V gene. V lost 2 bases and J lost 0; bases outside the gene matches: 3. The CDR3 runs 16 residues. The CDR3 nucleotides are TGCGCCAGCAGCTTAGGGACAGGGCGCTCTGGAAACACCATATATTTT. Amino acid sequence: CASSLGTGRSGNTIYF. Based on the CDR3 plus reference TRBV5-1 and TRBJ1-3, the full variable domain is KAGVTQTPRYLIKTRGQQVTLSCSPISGHRSVSWYQQTPGQGLQFLFEYFSETQRNKGNFPGRFSGRQFSNSRSEMNVSTLELGDSALYLCASSLGTGRSGNTIYFGEGSWLTVV.

The chain employs TRBV11-2 and TRBJ1-1, with D maybe TRBD1 (5 bases). This CDR3 region has 15 residues. Germline V gene data show CDR1 as SGHAT and CDR2 as FQNNGV. V was pared by 3 bases and J by 1 base, with 12 bases between. The CDR3 DNA sequence: TGTGCCAGCAGCTTTGAAGGGGTAAGGAACACTGAAGCTTTCTTT. As protein: CASSFEGVRNTEAFF.

This sequence joins TRBV7-9 and TRBJ2-7; D is perhaps TRBD2 (6 bases). Germline CDR1 and CDR2: SEHNR and FQNEAQ (reference sequence). V dropped 5 bases and J dropped 3 bases, with 20 bases sitting between them. The CDR3 runs to 16 residues. In DNA form, the CDR3 reads TGTGCCAGCAGCCCCACTCTCGGGACTTCCCTCTACGAGCAGTACTTC. Translated, it gives CASSPTLGTSLYEQYF.

CDR3 residues: CASRLGPRNEKLFF. CDR3 DNA: TGTGCCAGTAGGCTGGGGCCGCGGAATGAAAAACTGTTTTTT. The chain uses TRBV19 and TRBJ1-4; perhaps TRBD1 as D (5 bases). This CDR3 spans 14 amino acids. CDR1 and CDR2 from the germline V gene are LNHDA and SQIVND (reference sequence). V lost 6 bases to trimming and J lost 5 bases, with 13 bases between them.

The chain is built from TRBV11-3 and TRBJ2-1, with TRBD2 matching over 11 bases. Unmatched junction bases numbered 8, after V lost 5 bases and J lost 5 bases. The germline gives CDR1 SGHNT, CDR2 YENEEA. The CDR3 sequence is 16 residues long. CDR3 sequence reads: CASSPGLAGQNNEQFF. CDR3 coding DNA: TGTGCCAGCAGCCCCGGACTAGCGGGCCAGAACAATGAGCAGTTCTTC.

The chain has TRBV27 and TRBJ2-3; D is perhaps TRBD2 (7 bases). Germline V gene lookup returns CDR1 MNHEY and CDR2 SMNVEV (reference sequence). Between the trimmed V and J ends, which lost 3 bases and 6 bases, there was a span of 19 bases. The CDR3 has 16 residues. The CDR3 spells CASSFLGGASPDTQYF. CDR3 DNA: TGTGCCAGCAGTTTCTTAGGGGGGGCATCCCCGGATACGCAGTATTTT.

The chain has TRBV7-2 and TRBJ2-7; perhaps TRBD2 as D (6 bases). V dropped 5 bases and J dropped 1 base, with 21 bases sitting between them. The length of the CDR3 is 17 residues. Germline V gene lookup returns CDR1 SGHTA and CDR2 FQGNSA. The CDR3, as DNA: TGTGCCAGCAGCCCCTTCTCTGTCGGGGGTCAGTCCTACGAGCAGTACTTC. Translation: CASSPFSVGGQSYEQYF.